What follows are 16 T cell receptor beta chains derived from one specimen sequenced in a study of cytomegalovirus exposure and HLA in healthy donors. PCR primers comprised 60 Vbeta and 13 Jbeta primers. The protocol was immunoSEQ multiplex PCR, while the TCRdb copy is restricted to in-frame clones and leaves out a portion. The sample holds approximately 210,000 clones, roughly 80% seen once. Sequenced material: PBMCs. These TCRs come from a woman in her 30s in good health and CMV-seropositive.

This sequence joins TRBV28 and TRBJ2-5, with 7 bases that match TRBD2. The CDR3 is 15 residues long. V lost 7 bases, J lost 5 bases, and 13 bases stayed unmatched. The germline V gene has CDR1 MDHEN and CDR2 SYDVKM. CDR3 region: CASTRGFLQRETQYF. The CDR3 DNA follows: TGTGCCAGCACGCGGGGGTTCCTGCAGCGGGAGACCCAGTACTTC.

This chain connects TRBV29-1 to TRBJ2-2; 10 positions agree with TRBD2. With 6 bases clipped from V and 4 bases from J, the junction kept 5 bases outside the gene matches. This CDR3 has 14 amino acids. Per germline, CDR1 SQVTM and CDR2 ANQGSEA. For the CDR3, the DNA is TGCAGCGTGAAATCTAGCGGGAGCACCGGGGAGCTGTTTTTT. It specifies CSVKSSGSTGELFF.

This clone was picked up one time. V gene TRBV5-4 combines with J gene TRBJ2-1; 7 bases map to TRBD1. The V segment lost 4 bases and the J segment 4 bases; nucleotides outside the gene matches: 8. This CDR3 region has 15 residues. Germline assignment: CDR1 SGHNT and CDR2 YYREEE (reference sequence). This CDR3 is CASSPGTAAYNEQFF. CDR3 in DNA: TGTGCCAGCAGCCCCGGGACAGCGGCATACAATGAGCAGTTCTTC.

CDR3 bases: TGTGCCAGCAGCGAGGGACTAGCGGGTAGTGAGCAGTTCTTC. Translating gives CASSEGLAGSEQFF. The chain recombines TRBV7-9 with TRBJ2-1, with 12 bases identical to TRBD2. Germline-derived CDR1 and CDR2 are SEHNR and FQNEAQ (reference sequence). The CDR3 totals 14 residues. V shed 5 bases, J shed 9 bases, and the junction held 5 bases outside the gene matches.

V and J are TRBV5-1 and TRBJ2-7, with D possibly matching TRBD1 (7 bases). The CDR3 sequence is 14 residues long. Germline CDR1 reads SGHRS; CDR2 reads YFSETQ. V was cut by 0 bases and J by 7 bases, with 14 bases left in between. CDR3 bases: TGCGCCAGCAGCTTGGGACAGGGTGGAGGGGAGCAGTACTTC. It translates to CASSLGQGGGEQYF.

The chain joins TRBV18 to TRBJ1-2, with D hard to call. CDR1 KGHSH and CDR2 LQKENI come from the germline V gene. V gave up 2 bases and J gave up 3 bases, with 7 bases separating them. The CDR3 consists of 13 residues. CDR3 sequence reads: CASSPIRYYGYTF. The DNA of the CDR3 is TGTGCCAGCTCACCAATCAGATACTATGGCTACACCTTC.

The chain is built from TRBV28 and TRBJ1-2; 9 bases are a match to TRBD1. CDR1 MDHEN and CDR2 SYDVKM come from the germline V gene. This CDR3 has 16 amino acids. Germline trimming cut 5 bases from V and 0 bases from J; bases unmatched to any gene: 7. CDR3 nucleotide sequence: TGTGCCAGCAGTGCGCCCGGGACAGGGACTAACTATGGCTACACCTTC. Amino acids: CASSAPGTGTNYGYTF.

This chain's CDR3 is CASSRDSGSGNTIYF. The DNA of the CDR3 is TGTGCCAGCAGCCGGGACAGTGGCTCTGGAAACACCATATATTTT. The gene calls are TRBV7-9 and TRBJ1-3; TRBD1 matches 7 bases. The V gene's germline CDR1 is SEHNR and CDR2 FQNEAQ (reference sequence). J lost 0 bases, V lost 5 bases, and 4 bases had no gene match. This CDR3 is 15 amino acids long.

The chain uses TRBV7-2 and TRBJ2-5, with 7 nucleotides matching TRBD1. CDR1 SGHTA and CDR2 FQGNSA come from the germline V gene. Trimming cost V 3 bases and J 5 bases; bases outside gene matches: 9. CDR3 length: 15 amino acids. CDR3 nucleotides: TGTGCCAGCAGCTTTCGACAGGGTGGCGTTGAGACCCAGTACTTC. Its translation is CASSFRQGGVETQYF.

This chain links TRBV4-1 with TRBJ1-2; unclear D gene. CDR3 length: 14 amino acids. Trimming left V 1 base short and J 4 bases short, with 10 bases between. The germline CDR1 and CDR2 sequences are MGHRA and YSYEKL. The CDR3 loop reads CASSQAGLVYGYTF. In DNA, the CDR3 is TGCGCCAGCAGCCAAGCGGGTTTAGTCTATGGCTACACCTTC.

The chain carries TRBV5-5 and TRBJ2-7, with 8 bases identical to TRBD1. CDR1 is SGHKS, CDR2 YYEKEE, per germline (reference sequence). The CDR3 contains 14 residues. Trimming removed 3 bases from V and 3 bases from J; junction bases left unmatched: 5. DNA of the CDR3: TGTGCCAGCAGCTCCTGGACAGGGCTCTACGAGCAGTACTTC. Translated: CASSSWTGLYEQYF.

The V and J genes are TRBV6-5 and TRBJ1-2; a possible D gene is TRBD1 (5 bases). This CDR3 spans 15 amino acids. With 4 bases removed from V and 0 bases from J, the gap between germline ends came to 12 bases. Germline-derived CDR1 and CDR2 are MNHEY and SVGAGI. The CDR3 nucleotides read TGTGCCAGCAGTTCCTGGGGCTCAGCTAACTATGGCTACACCTTC. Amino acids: CASSSWGSANYGYTF.

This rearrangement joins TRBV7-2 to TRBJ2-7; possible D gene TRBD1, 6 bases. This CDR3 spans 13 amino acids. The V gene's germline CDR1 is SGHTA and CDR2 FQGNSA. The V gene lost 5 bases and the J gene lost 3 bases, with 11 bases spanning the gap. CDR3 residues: CASSTRQDYEQYF. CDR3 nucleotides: TGTGCCAGCAGCACCCGACAGGACTACGAGCAGTACTTC.

The CDR3 loop reads CASKRDISTYNSPLHF. The CDR3 DNA sequence: TGCGCCAGCAAAAGGGACATTTCTACTTATAATTCACCCCTCCACTTT. The chain employs TRBV5-1 and TRBJ1-6; D is perhaps TRBD1 (6 bases). V dropped 6 bases and J dropped 4 bases, with 17 bases sitting between them. From germline, CDR1 is SGHRS and CDR2 YFSETQ. CDR3 length equals 16 residues.

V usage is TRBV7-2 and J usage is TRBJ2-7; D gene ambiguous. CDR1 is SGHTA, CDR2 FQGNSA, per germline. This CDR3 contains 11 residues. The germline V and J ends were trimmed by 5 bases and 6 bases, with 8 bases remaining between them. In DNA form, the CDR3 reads TGTGCCAGCAGCCAACTCTTCGAGCAGTACTTC. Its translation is CASSQLFEQYF.

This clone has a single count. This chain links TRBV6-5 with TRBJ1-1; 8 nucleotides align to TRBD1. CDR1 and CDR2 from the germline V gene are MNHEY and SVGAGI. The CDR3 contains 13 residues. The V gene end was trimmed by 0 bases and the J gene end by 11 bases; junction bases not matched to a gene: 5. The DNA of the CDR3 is TGTGCCAGCAGTTACTCAAGGGACAGGAACGCTTTCTTT. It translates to CASSYSRDRNAFF.